One T cell receptor (beta chain) is described in this entry. Its antigen is unknown. These data originate in a study of CD8 T cells in Susac syndrome. Study-level background: Patients with Susac syndrome had blood drawn and were at that point therapy-naive, on corticosteroids, or on intravenous immunoglobulin alone. General observations from the study: In Susac syndrome, the CD4+ T cell repertoires did not show clonal expansion.

Random hexamers were used to reverse transcribe about 0.45 to 1 ug of RNA. The amplification used immunoSEQ multiplex PCR on TCR beta CDR3; it spanned 54 Vbeta and 13 Jbeta. TCRdb itself ran the immunoSEQ multiplex PCR reads through MiXCR, one entry per CDR3 protein. This table has about 240,000 distinct CDR3 sequences, about 96% appearing once. CDR1 is MGHRA, CDR2 YSYEKL, per germline. The CDR3 loop spans 16 amino acids. Trimming took 1 base from V and 6 from J; bases not matched to a gene: 5. The sequence was collected from a human donor with Susac syndrome. Input material: CD4+ T cells from PBMCs. The chain is built from TRBV4-1 and TRBJ2-2, with 10 bases aligning to TRBD2. Here the CDR3 reads CASSQVPSGSAGELFF. CDR3 in DNA: TGCGCCAGCAGCCAAGTGCCTAGCGGGAGCGCCGGGGAGCTGTTTTTT.